The clone carrying this TCR beta chain was picked up one time. Its antigen is currently unknown. Trimming cost V 7 bases and J 0 bases, with 17 bases left between them. The CDR3 consists of 15 residues. Germline V CDR1 and CDR2: SGHRS, YFSETQ. These data are taken from a study of Ad26.COV2.S vaccination and SARS-CoV-2 variants. Overall study results and limits: There was a possibility that the TCR breadth and depth analyses underestimated total T cell responses. Whether participants received vaccine or placebo, their non-spike TCR breadth was similar. Spike-specific TCR breadth in vaccine recipients exceeded that seen in placebo recipients. Post-vaccination spike-specific CD8+ and CD4+ T cell responses reportedly had substantial breadth.

Here immunoSEQ multiplex PCR was the method, and the copy in TCRdb shows in-frame clones only, minus some. The sample shows 180,000 or so clones, 87% of them seen only once. The sequence came from a human donor who had recovered from COVID-19. The sample here was peripheral blood, taken after recovery from COVID-19. This chain connects TRBV5-1 to TRBJ2-7, with a possible D match to TRBD2 (6 bases). CDR3 sequence (DNA): TGCGCCAGCGACCCCATCGGGGGAAGCTCCTACGAGCAGTACTTC. It translates to CASDPIGGSSYEQYF.